The T cell receptor (beta chain) under discussion was sequenced for a study of cytomegalovirus exposure and HLA in healthy donors. The study's findings and limits: Within an earlier analysis, most TCR beta V segments proved productive either about 87% or about 30% of the time. The authors reported that TCR beta sequences could predict HLA-A and HLA-B alleles. These predictions were accurate for most subjects in the first cohort. Sequencing depth roughly uniform across donors was assumed in presence/absence analyses.

CDR3 length equals 11 residues. V was shortened by 5 bases and J by 7 bases, with 11 bases between the two germline ends. Germline CDR1 reads GTSNPN; CDR2 reads SVGIG (reference sequence). Vbeta (60) and Jbeta (13) primers were used in the PCR. The table came from immunoSEQ multiplex PCR; TCRdb's copy has only in-frame clones and leaves some out. This sample has under 200,000 clones, with approximately 71% found just once. Remarks on this clone: Antigen: not known.

This receptor was taken from a woman aged 18-29 years in good health and CMV-seropositive. The rearrangement links TRBV30 to TRBJ1-1; D is unresolved. Sequencing used PBMCs. In DNA form, the CDR3 reads TGTGCCTGGGGAAGATGGAGTGAAGCTTTCTTT. Translated, it gives CAWGRWSEAFF.